Listed below are T cell receptor beta chains from one sample, sequenced in a study of shared clonotypes between healthy human individuals. Clones were sequenced by immunoSEQ multiplex PCR, and TCRdb holds only the in-frame ones, with some missing. The sample consists of about 470,000 clones, roughly 80% of them appearing once. The specimen was PBMCs. The receptors shown here come from a woman in her thirties or forties in good health. Some clones in this sample may be carry-over from other donors' samples. The CDR3 runs from the conserved cysteine through the conserved F or W. A D gene is named only where the DNA matches it firmly. Some rows mark clone size as missing; the rest say once, few, many or name a class of expanded clone.

- | - | TRBJ2-7 | TRBV5-5 | TGTGCCAGCTCCGCGGACCCTGGCGAGCAGTACTTC | CASSADPGEQYF
TRBD1 | few | TRBJ2-7 | TRBV10-2 | TGCGCCAGCAGTGAGCCGGACAGGGGACCCTACGAGCAGTACTTC | CASSEPDRGPYEQYF
- | - | TRBJ1-2 | TRBV7-3 | TGTGCCAGCAGGGACTGGACGGCCTATGGCTACACCTTC | CASRDWTAYGYTF
- | - | TRBJ2-1 | TRBV5-1 | TGCGCCAGCAGCTTATCTTACAATGAGCAGTTCTTC | CASSLSYNEQFF
- | - | TRBJ1-5 | TRBV6-9 | TGTGCCAACCGGTCAGGGACCGCTTCATTTTTGCCCCAGCATTTT | CANRSGTASFLPQHF
- | - | TRBJ2-5 | TRBV19 | TGTGCCAGTAGCCTAGACGGAACGGTCCAAGAGACCCAGTACTTC | CASSLDGTVQETQYF
- | once | TRBJ2-3 | TRBV5-8 | TGTGCCAGCAGCTTGGCAAGAACAGATACGCAGTATTTT | CASSLARTDTQYF
- | - | TRBJ2-7 | TRBV10-2 | TGCGCCAGCAGTGAGTCGTCGCAGGGCGAGCAGTACTTC | CASSESSQGEQYF
- | - | TRBJ1-1 | TRBV2 | TGTGCCAGCAGTGAAGCGCTTCGGGGGCTGACTGAAGCTTTCTTT | CASSEALRGLTEAFF
- | - | TRBJ2-7 | TRBV2 | TGTGCCAGCAGTGTTAGCGGAACCTACGAGCAGTACTTC | CASSVSGTYEQYF
- | - | TRBJ2-3 | TRBV6-5 | TGTGCCAGCAGTTCAGGACTCCCCTTTTGGTATTTT | CASSSGLPFWYF
TRBD1 | once | TRBJ2-1 | TRBV29-1 | TGCAGCGTGAGGGGACAGGGGGGGCACAATGAGCAGTTCTTC | CSVRGQGGHNEQFF
TRBD1 | - | TRBJ2-3 | TRBV9 | TGTGCCAGCAGCCCGACAGGGCCAGATACGCAGTATTTT | CASSPTGPDTQYF
- | - | TRBJ2-6 | TRBV15 | TGTGCCACCAGCAGAGGTGGAGTTGGTGGGGCCAACGTCCTGACTTTC | CATSRGGVGGANVLTF
- | once | TRBJ2-1 | TRBV6-6 | TGTGCCAGCAGTATCGGCCGGAATGAGCAGTTCTTC | CASSIGRNEQFF
- | - | TRBJ2-7 | TRBV6-4 | TGTGCCAGCAGTCCCGGAACGTCCGATTACAGCGAGCAGTACTTC | CASSPGTSDYSEQYF
TRBD2 | once | TRBJ2-4 | TRBV15 | TGTGCCACCAGCAGAGCCGGGGGGGCCAAAAACATTCAGTACTTC | CATSRAGGAKNIQYF
TRBD2 | - | TRBJ2-2 | TRBV29-1 | TGCAGCGTTGGGTCAAGAGCGGGAGCCACGAACACCGGGGAGCTGTTTTTT | CSVGSRAGATNTGELFF
- | - | TRBJ2-2 | TRBV28 | TGTGCCAGCAACCCTCCGGGACGGCTGAACACCGGAGAGCTGTTTTTT | CASNPPGRLNTGELFF
- | - | TRBJ2-2 | TRBV7-7 | TGTGCTACCGGAGGCAGGGGACGAACCGGGGAGCTGTTTTTT | CATGGRGRTGELFF
TRBD2 | - | TRBJ2-1 | TRBV19 | TGTGCCAGTAGCCGACTAGCGGGAGGCTATGAGCAGTTCTTC | CASSRLAGGYEQFF
- | few | TRBJ1-4 | TRBV20-1 | TGCAGTGCTCCGGATAATGAAAAACTGTTTTTT | CSAPDNEKLFF
- | - | TRBJ1-1 | TRBV28 | TGTGCCAGCAGTATTTACAGGGTTGCTTTCTTT | CASSIYRVAFF
- | - | TRBJ2-1 | TRBV28 | TGTGCCAGCAGTCGGGGACTCGCATCTTCCTACAATGAGCAGTTCTTC | CASSRGLASSYNEQFF
TRBD2 | - | TRBJ2-7 | TRBV29-1 | TGCAGCGTGGCAGGACTAGCGGCTACCTACGAGCAGTACTTC | CSVAGLAATYEQYF
- | - | TRBJ1-4 | TRBV5-8 | TGTGCCAGCAGCCATGGCTGGAGGGGAAGTTCCGAAAAACTGTTTTTT | CASSHGWRGSSEKLFF
TRBD2 | - | TRBJ2-1 | TRBV28 | TGTGCCAGCAGTCCCTCCGGGACTAGGGTCAATGAGCAGTTCTTC | CASSPSGTRVNEQFF
TRBD2 | - | TRBJ2-4 | TRBV25-1 | TGTGCCAGCAGTGATAGCGGGAGAGCCAAAAACATTCAGTACTTC | CASSDSGRAKNIQYF
- | - | TRBJ2-2 | TRBV11-1 | TGTGCCAGCAGCTCTAGAAGCCTCACCGGGGAGCTGTTTTTT | CASSSRSLTGELFF
- | - | TRBJ2-6 | TRBV6-1 | TGTGCCAGCATCCGGGGCTCCTCTGGGGCCAACGTCCTGACTTTC | CASIRGSSGANVLTF
- | once | TRBJ2-4 | TRBV2 | TGTGCCAGCAGCAGGGTAGGCGTCAAAAACATTCAGTACTTC | CASSRVGVKNIQYF
TRBD2 | - | TRBJ2-7 | TRBV19 | TGTGCCAGTAGTTCCGGACTAGGGAGCTACGAGCAGTACTTC | CASSSGLGSYEQYF
- | - | TRBJ2-7 | TRBV6-5 | TGTGCCAGCAGTTACTCCAGCGAATTGGGCGAGCAGTACTTC | CASSYSSELGEQYF
- | - | TRBJ2-5 | TRBV6-5 | TGTGCCAGCAGTTACTCGAGGGGTGGAGAGACCCAGTACTTC | CASSYSRGGETQYF
- | - | TRBJ1-2 | TRBV10-2 | TGCGCCAGCAGTGAGTCGGCAGCTAACTATGGCTACACCTTC | CASSESAANYGYTF
- | - | TRBJ2-3 | TRBV7-2 | TGTGCCAGCAGCTTAGCGGGAGGCGGCCCAGATACGCAGTATTTT | CASSLAGGGPDTQYF
- | many | TRBJ1-1 | TRBV9 | TGTGCCAGCAGCGTCCGGAAAGCTTTCTTT | CASSVRKAFF
TRBD2 | once | TRBJ2-4 | TRBV28 | TGTGCCAGCAGTTTTGCCGGGGGGGACATTCAGTACTTC | CASSFAGGDIQYF
- | - | TRBJ2-7 | TRBV27 | TGTGCCAGCAGTCAAGGAGCCTACGAGCAGTACTTC | CASSQGAYEQYF
- | - | TRBJ2-3 | TRBV2 | TGTGCCAGCAGTGAAGCGAGGTGGGGAGGGGGACGGGATACGCAGTATTTT | CASSEARWGGGRDTQYF
- | - | TRBJ2-2 | TRBV10-3 | TGTGCCATCAGTGAGTTTCGGAACGCGAACACCGGGGAGCTGTTTTTT | CAISEFRNANTGELFF
TRBD2 | - | TRBJ2-3 | TRBV5-6 | TGTGCCAGCTCGTTGGGCGGGAGGGCCGGAGATACGCAGTATTTT | CASSLGGRAGDTQYF
- | - | TRBJ2-1 | TRBV5-1 | TGCGCCAGCAGCCCTGACCCCAGCTCCTACAATGAGCAGTTCTTC | CASSPDPSSYNEQFF
- | - | TRBJ2-5 | TRBV12-5 | TGTGCTAGTGGTTTGTTCTGCCGCCGACCGGGACAATTTGGGACCCAGTACTTC | CASGLFCRRPGQFGTQYF
- | - | TRBJ2-3 | TRBV6-4 | TGTGCCAGCAGTGACTCGCGGGGCGGCACAGATACGCAGTATTTT | CASSDSRGGTDTQYF
- | - | TRBJ2-7 | TRBV2 | TGTGCCACCGCCAGAGGGAGTCCACCCGAGCAGTACTTC | CATARGSPPEQYF
- | - | TRBJ2-5 | TRBV20-1 | TGCAGTGCTCGGACGAGGGTGGAGCAGTACTTC | CSARTRVEQYF
TRBD2 | - | TRBJ2-1 | TRBV7-2 | TGTGCCAGCAGCCCCCTACTAGCGCCCTACAATGAGCAGTTCTTC | CASSPLLAPYNEQFF
TRBD2 | - | TRBJ2-3 | TRBV7-2 | TGTGCCAGCAGCCCCCAGGGTGGGCGGGAGGATACGCAGTATTTT | CASSPQGGREDTQYF
- | - | TRBJ2-2 | TRBV5-4 | TGTGCCAGCAGCTCCGGACTCTTGGCTGGGGAGCTGTTTTTT | CASSSGLLAGELFF
TRBD1 | - | TRBJ2-7 | TRBV4-3 | TGCGCCAGCAGCCTATCCGGGGACAGGGACTACGAGCAGTACTTC | CASSLSGDRDYEQYF
- | few | TRBJ1-1 | TRBV7-8 | TGTGCCAGCAGCTTATCCTCCAACCTGGGTTGGGGCACTGAAGCTTTCTTT | CASSLSSNLGWGTEAFF
TRBD2 | many | TRBJ2-1 | TRBV27 | TGTGCCAGCAGCCTATTAGCAGCGGGAGGGCCGCATGAGCAGTTCTTC | CASSLLAAGGPHEQFF
TRBD1 | - | TRBJ1-2 | TRBV30 | TGTGCCTGGAGCCAATTCGGGACAGGGGCGACTTATGGCTACACCTTC | CAWSQFGTGATYGYTF
TRBD2 | - | TRBJ2-7 | TRBV10-2 | TGCGCCAGCATGACGACTAGCGGGGGCACTTCCTACGAGCAGTACTTC | CASMTTSGGTSYEQYF
- | few | TRBJ1-1 | TRBV9 | TGTGCCAGCAGCGTAGTAAGCGAGAACACTGAAGCTTTCTTT | CASSVVSENTEAFF
TRBD2 | - | TRBJ2-5 | TRBV30 | TGTGCCTGGAACAGCGGGAGGGCAGGCACCCAGTACTTC | CAWNSGRAGTQYF
- | - | TRBJ2-7 | TRBV19 | TGTGCCAGTAGTATAGGACAGGAGATAAACGAGCAGTACTTC | CASSIGQEINEQYF
- | - | TRBJ2-3 | TRBV28 | TGTGCCAGCAGTTTAGGCCCCCGCAGGGTCCAAGATACGCAGTATTTT | CASSLGPRRVQDTQYF